The 28 T cell receptor beta chains below were found in one sample sequenced in a study of T cells after yellow fever vaccination. TCRdb re-analysed the 5' RACE reads in MiXCR, keeping a single row per CDR3 protein. The repertoire holds about 160,000 distinct CDR3 sequences, with 6% to 7.5% as singletons. The specimen was CD4+ T cells sorted from PBMCs, collected less than 6 days after the first yellow fever vaccination. These receptors were collected from a man younger than 35 who received the YFV17D yellow fever vaccine.

This clonotype was seen many times. The V gene is TRBV7-9, the J gene TRBJ1-3; D is unresolved. Germline-derived CDR1 and CDR2 are SEHNR and FQNEAQ (reference sequence). The V gene lost 3 bases and the J gene lost 8 bases, with 14 bases spanning the gap. The CDR3 runs to 14 residues. The CDR3 DNA reads as TGTGCCAGCAGCTTGGAGTTTCGCGAATACACCATATATTTT. Translated, it gives CASSLEFREYTIYF.

This chain uses TRBV14 with TRBJ2-1, with 8 bases lining up with TRBD2. The CDR3 is 16 residues long. Germline-derived CDR1 and CDR2 are SGHDN and FVKESK. The V and J ends lost 1 base and 5 bases, in that order; junction bases with no gene match: 7. CDR3 nucleotides: TGTGCCAGCAGCCAAGGCCTCTGGCGGGGGGACAATGAGCAGTTCTTC. The encoded protein is CASSQGLWRGDNEQFF.

The sample holds many counts of this clonotype. This chain uses TRBV12-3 or TRBV12-4 with TRBJ2-3; 7 bases are shared with TRBD1. Unmatched junction bases numbered 13, after V lost 7 bases and J lost 9 bases. This CDR3 has 14 residues. DNA of the CDR3: TGTGCCAGCACAATGGGACAGCTCTCTCAGACGCAGTATTTT. This translates into CASTMGQLSQTQYF.

A remark on this clonotype: Since a much larger clone is just one base distant, this may be a read error. This rearrangement joins TRBV6-2 or TRBV6-3 to TRBJ2-7; a possible D gene is TRBD2 (5 bases). The CDR3 extends over 13 amino acids. CDR1 and CDR2 (germline): MNHEY, SVGEGT. The CDR3 spells CTSSYSGNREQYV. In DNA, the CDR3 is TGTACCAGCAGTTACTCCGGGAATAGGGAGCAGTACGTC.

Many counts were recorded for this clonotype. CDR3 sequence: CASRQGKETQYF. The DNA for the CDR3 is TGCGCCAGCAGACAGGGGAAAGAGACCCAGTACTTC. The chain recombines TRBV5-1 with TRBJ2-5, with 7 nucleotides matching TRBD1. J gave up 3 bases and V 5 bases, and 1 base lay outside the gene matches. Germline CDR1 and CDR2: SGHRS and YFSETQ. The CDR3 covers 12 residues.

The V gene is TRBV6-5, the J gene TRBJ2-5; D remains unclear. V was pared by 6 bases and J by 1 base, with 6 bases between. This CDR3 comprises 12 residues. CDR1 is MNHEY and CDR2 is SVGAGI in the germline V gene. The DNA of the CDR3 is TGTGCCAGCAGGCACAGCCAAGAGACCCAGTACTTC. It translates to CASRHSQETQYF.

This clonotype was recorded at least ten times. The CDR3 spells CASSRDRGFSPLHF. The CDR3 nucleotides read TGTGCCAGCAGCCGGGACAGGGGATTTTCACCCCTCCACTTT. The chain has TRBV7-8 and TRBJ1-6, with TRBD1 matching over 10 bases. The germline V gene encodes CDR1 SGHVS and CDR2 FQNEAQ. This CDR3 region has 14 residues. Trimming at V came to 5 bases and at J to 9 bases, leaving 4 bases not matched to a gene.

This clonotype was seen repeatedly, ten times or more. V is TRBV5-1 and J is TRBJ1-1; D unclear. The CDR3 is 15 residues long. The germline V gene has CDR1 SGHRS and CDR2 YFSETQ. V was shortened by 1 base and J by 0 bases, with 10 bases between the two germline ends. The CDR3 protein is CASSLFSGLNTEAFF. CDR3 DNA: TGCGCCAGCAGCTTGTTTTCAGGACTGAACACTGAAGCTTTCTTT.

This clonotype was recorded at least ten times. This sequence joins TRBV9 and TRBJ2-1; tentatively, D is TRBD2 (7 bases). Germline V CDR1 and CDR2: SGDLS, YYNGEE. The V gene lost 0 bases and the J gene lost 5 bases, with 15 bases spanning the gap. This CDR3 has 16 amino acids. The CDR3 nucleotides read TGTGCCAGCAGCGTAGGGAGGGGGGGGCCACACAATGAGCAGTTCTTC. It translates to CASSVGRGGPHNEQFF.

This clonotype showed up many times. V usage is TRBV7-6 and J usage is TRBJ1-1, with D perhaps TRBD1 (6 bases). The germline V gene has CDR1 SGHVS and CDR2 FNYEAQ. Trimming pared 5 bases from V and 5 bases from J, leaving 18 bases between. This CDR3 has 15 residues. DNA for the CDR3: TGTGCCAGCAGCGCTCCGGGAACAGGGTATACTGAAGCTTTCTTT. Protein product: CASSAPGTGYTEAFF.

This clonotype appeared many times. The chain has TRBV6-1 and TRBJ1-2; D is possibly TRBD1 (6 bases). The CDR3 contains 15 residues. Trimming cost V 4 bases and J 4 bases, with 16 bases left between them. The germline V gene encodes CDR1 MNHNS and CDR2 SASEGT. DNA for the CDR3: TGTGCCAGCAGTGGGGCCCGTCGGACAGTCTATGGCTACACCTTC. This translates into CASSGARRTVYGYTF.

This clonotype showed up just a few times. The chain has TRBV6-1 and TRBJ1-2; D is uncertain. This CDR3 contains 13 residues. Between the trimmed V and J ends, which lost 8 bases and 0 bases, there was a span of 10 bases. The germline CDR1 and CDR2 sequences are MNHNS and SASEGT. Here the CDR3 reads CASRLEANYGYTF. CDR3 nucleotides: TGTGCCAGCCGACTGGAAGCTAACTATGGCTACACCTTC.

This clonotype was detected many times. J is TRBJ1-1 and V is TRBV5-4; D perhaps matches TRBD1 (5 bases). Germline values: CDR1 SGHNT, CDR2 YYREEE (reference sequence). The CDR3 runs 15 residues. Trimming left V 2 bases short and J 3 bases short, with 14 bases between. The CDR3 region has the DNA TGTGCCAGCAGCTTCAAATCGGGGGGGGACACTGAAGCTTTCTTT. Amino acid sequence: CASSFKSGGDTEAFF.

This chain joins TRBV28 and TRBJ2-7, with 8 bases lining up with TRBD1. CDR1 is MDHEN, CDR2 SYDVKM, per germline. The V and J ends lost 8 bases and 2 bases, in that order; junction bases with no gene match: 11. This CDR3 is 15 amino acids long. This chain's CDR3 is CASAAGQGAPYEQYV. CDR3 DNA: TGTGCCAGCGCGGCCGGGCAGGGGGCACCCTACGAGCAGTACGTC.

Details on this clonotype: This may be a read error: a much more frequent sequence differs by one nucleotide. V gene TRBV7-2 combines with J gene TRBJ2-3; D is tentatively TRBD1 or TRBD2 (7 bases each). Trimming took off 5 bases at V and 5 bases at J, with 17 bases between the two ends. Per germline, CDR1 SGHTA and CDR2 FQGNSA. The CDR3 contains 15 residues. The DNA for the CDR3 is TGTGCCAGCAGCCCGGGGGGAAGGGGGCTAGATACGCAGTATTTT. Protein product: CASSPGGRGLDTQYF.

As DNA, the CDR3 is TGTGCCAGCAGCTTGGATGTAGGGCGACGGGCTGAAGCTTTCTTT. Protein: CASSLDVGRRAEAFF. The chain combines TRBV5-4 with TRBJ1-1; D is unclear. The CDR3 is made up of 15 amino acids. Germline V gene data show CDR1 as SGHNT and CDR2 as YYREEE (reference sequence). Trimming left V 0 bases short and J 6 bases short, with 15 bases between.

Only a few counts were recorded for this clonotype. This chain connects TRBV5-4 to TRBJ1-1; the D is unclear. The CDR3 is 15 amino acids. Germline CDR1 reads SGHNT; CDR2 reads YYREEE (reference sequence). V lost 0 bases to trimming and J lost 6 bases, with 15 bases between them. The CDR3 coding sequence is TGTGCCAGCAGCTTGGGGGTTCAACTCAACTCTGAAGCTTTCTTT. It translates to CASSLGVQLNSEAFF.

The rearrangement uses TRBV11-3 and TRBJ2-7; no reliable D call. CDR3 size: 14 residues. Looked up from germline, CDR1 is SGHNT and CDR2 is YENEEA. The V gene lost 3 bases and the J gene lost 3 bases, with 12 bases spanning the gap. As DNA, the CDR3 is TGTGCCAGCAGCTTTCAGGTGAGCCACTACGAGCAGTACGTC. Amino acids: CASSFQVSHYEQYV.

The V gene is TRBV7-2, the J gene TRBJ2-3; 16 nucleotides agree with TRBD2. From germline, CDR1 is SGHTA and CDR2 FQGNSA. The CDR3 consists of 17 residues. Trimming removed 3 bases from V and 4 bases from J; junction bases left unmatched: 4. The CDR3 DNA follows: TGTGCCAGCAGCTTTGGGACTAGCGGGGGGGGGGCAGATACGCAGTATTTT. Protein product: CASSFGTSGGGADTQYF.

There are a few counts of this clonotype. The chain has TRBV7-9 and TRBJ2-5; D may match TRBD1 or TRBD2 (7 bases each). Germline V gene lookup returns CDR1 SEHNR and CDR2 FQNEAQ (reference sequence). The CDR3 has 14 amino acids. V lost 5 bases to trimming and J lost 5 bases, with 15 bases between them. CDR3 in amino acids: CASSTAGGVETQYF. CDR3 nucleotide sequence: TGTGCCAGCAGCACCGCAGGGGGGGTCGAGACCCAGTACTTC.

There are many counts of this clonotype. The genes are TRBV24-1 and TRBJ2-3, with 11 bases identical to TRBD1. This CDR3 comprises 16 residues. The V gene's germline CDR1 is KGHDR and CDR2 SFDVKD. With V trimmed by 4 bases and J by 5 bases, 7 bases remained unmatched. The CDR3 coding sequence is TGTGCCACCAGTGAAAACGGACAGGGGGCTAGAGATACGCAGTATTTT. Encoded protein: CATSENGQGARDTQYF.

This clonotype was picked up a small number of times. The chain has TRBV20-1 and TRBJ2-5, with 8 bases fitting TRBD2. Losses at the gene ends were 3 bases for V and 1 base for J; bases not matched to a gene: 7. Per the germline V gene, CDR1 is DFQATT and CDR2 is SNEGSKA (reference sequence). CDR3 length: 15 amino acids. CDR3 region: CSARGVAGTQETQYF. In nucleotides, the CDR3 is TGCAGTGCTAGGGGGGTAGCGGGGACCCAAGAGACCCAGTACTTC.

This clonotype has a count of ten or more. The chain is built from TRBV4-2 and TRBJ1-1; D gene uncertain. With 1 base removed from V and 5 bases from J, the gap between germline ends came to 8 bases. Germline V gene lookup returns CDR1 LGHNA and CDR2 YNFKEQ. The CDR3 loop spans 13 amino acids. The CDR3 DNA reads TGTGCCAGCAGCCAAGTATCAACAACTGAAGCTTTCTTT. It specifies CASSQVSTTEAFF.

This clonotype was observed at least ten times. Written as DNA, the CDR3 is TGTGCCAGTTTAAGGCGGGGGGCGGAAGAGCAGTACGTC. Translated, it gives CASLRRGAEEQYV. This chain links TRBV21-1 with TRBJ2-7; the table's D call, TRBD1, was not checked against the DNA. TRBV21-1 counts as a pseudogene. The CDR3 is 13 amino acids.

About this clonotype itself: Just one base apart from a much larger clone, this may be a read error. V is TRBV7-9 and J is TRBJ2-1; 7 bases fit TRBD2. The CDR3 runs 14 residues. Germline V gene data show CDR1 as SEHNR and CDR2 as FQNEAQ (reference sequence). The junction had 4 bases not matched to a gene; V was cut back by 4 bases and J by 4 bases. The CDR3 DNA sequence: TGTGCCAGCAGCTCCATAGCGGGTTACAATGAGCAGTTCTTC. It codes for CASSSIAGYNEQFF.

This clonotype was detected ten times or more. J is TRBJ2-3 and V is TRBV7-9, with 7 bases aligning to TRBD1. V shed 5 bases and J 4 bases; nucleotides not matched to a gene: 9. This CDR3 spans 15 amino acids. Germline values: CDR1 SEHNR, CDR2 FQNEAQ (reference sequence). CDR3 in DNA: TGTGCCAGCAGCAGGTGGGACAGTCCCCCAGATACGCAGTATTTT. Amino acid sequence: CASSRWDSPPDTQYF.

This clonotype was counted a few times. The chain employs TRBV7-8 and TRBJ2-2; 7 nucleotides align to TRBD1. V lost 5 bases to trimming and J lost 3 bases; unmatched junction nucleotides: 12. Germline lookup yields CDR1 SGHVS and CDR2 FQNEAQ. This CDR3 is built from 17 residues. The CDR3 is CASSAGAGTAYTGELFF. CDR3 nucleotide sequence: TGTGCCAGCAGCGCAGGGGCCGGGACAGCATACACCGGGGAGCTGTTTTTT.

This sequence joins TRBV7-3 and TRBJ2-1, with 8 bases identical to TRBD1. This CDR3 is 13 amino acids long. Per germline, CDR1 SGHTA and CDR2 FQGTGA. V shed 5 bases and J 8 bases; nucleotides not matched to a gene: 5. The CDR3 region is CASSIRGRDEQFF. The CDR3 DNA reads TGTGCCAGCAGCATCAGGGGGCGCGATGAGCAGTTCTTC. The full variable domain, its missing parts supplied by reference TRBV7-3 and TRBJ2-1, is GAGVSQTPSNKVTEKGKYVELRCDPISGHTALYWYRQSLGQGPEFLIYFQGTGAADDSGLPNDRFFAVRPEGSVSTLKIQRTERGDSAVYLCASSIRGRDEQFFGPGTRLTVL.